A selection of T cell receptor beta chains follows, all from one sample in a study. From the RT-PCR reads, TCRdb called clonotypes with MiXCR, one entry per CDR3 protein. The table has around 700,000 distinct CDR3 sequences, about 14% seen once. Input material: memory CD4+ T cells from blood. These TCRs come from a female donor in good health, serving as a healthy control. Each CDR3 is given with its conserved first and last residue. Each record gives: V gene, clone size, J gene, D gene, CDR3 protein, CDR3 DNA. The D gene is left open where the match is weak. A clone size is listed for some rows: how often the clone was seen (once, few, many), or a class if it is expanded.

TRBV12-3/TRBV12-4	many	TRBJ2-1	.	CASSRTGGEQFF	TGTGCCAGCAGCAGGACTGGTGGTGAGCAGTTCTTC
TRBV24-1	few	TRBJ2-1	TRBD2	CATSDPLTSGRSYNEQFF	TGTGCCACCAGTGATCCGTTGACTAGCGGACGCTCCTACAATGAGCAGTTCTTC
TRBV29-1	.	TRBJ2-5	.	CSVFREVWETQYF	TGCAGCGTTTTCAGGGAAGTTTGGGAGACCCAGTACTTC
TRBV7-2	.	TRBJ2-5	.	CASSLMGTGTAETQYF	TGTGCCAGCAGCTTAATGGGGACGGGCACGGCAGAGACCCAGTACTTC
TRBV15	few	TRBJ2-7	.	CATSRGGADTYEQYF	TGTGCCACCAGCAGAGGTGGGGCGGATACCTACGAGCAGTACTTC
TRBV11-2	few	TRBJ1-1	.	CASSSQQGNTEAFF	TGTGCCAGCAGCTCCCAGCAGGGGAACACTGAAGCTTTCTTT
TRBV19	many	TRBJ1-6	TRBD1	CASSTRDRDNSPLHF	TGTGCCAGTAGTACCCGGGACAGGGATAATTCACCCCTCCACTTT
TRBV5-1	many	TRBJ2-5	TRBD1	CASSGQGQETQYF	TGTGCCAGCAGCGGACAGGGCCAAGAGACCCAGTACTTC
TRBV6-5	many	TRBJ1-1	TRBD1	CASRYRDRGHTEAFF	TGTGCCAGCAGGTACCGGGACAGGGGACACACTGAAGCTTTCTTT
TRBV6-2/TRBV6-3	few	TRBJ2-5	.	CASSFFQEPETQYF	TGTGCCAGCAGTTTTTTCCAGGAGCCGGAGACCCAGTACTTC
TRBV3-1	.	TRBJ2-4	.	CASSQREAKNIQYF	TGTGCCAGCAGCCAGAGGGAAGCCAAAAACATTCAGTACTTC
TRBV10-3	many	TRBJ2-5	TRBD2	CAISGRLAGAGETQYF	TGTGCCATCAGTGGTCGGCTAGCGGGAGCGGGGGAGACCCAGTACTTC
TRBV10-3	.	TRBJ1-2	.	CAIAASEGNGYTF	TGTGCCATCGCCGCGTCGGAGGGCAATGGCTACACCTTC
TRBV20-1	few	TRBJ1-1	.	CSAQWIETGNTEAFF	TGCAGTGCTCAGTGGATCGAGACAGGGAACACTGAAGCTTTCTTT
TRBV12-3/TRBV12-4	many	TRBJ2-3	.	CASSEMSGTSTDTQYF	TGTGCCAGCAGTGAGATGAGTGGGACTAGCACAGATACGCAGTATTTT
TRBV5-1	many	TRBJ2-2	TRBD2	CASTPVAGGPSGELFF	TGCGCCAGCACCCCGGTGGCGGGGGGGCCTTCCGGGGAGCTGTTTTTT
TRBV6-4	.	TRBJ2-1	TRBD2	CASSPGVAGAYNEQFF	TGTGCCAGCAGTCCCGGAGTAGCGGGGGCCTACAATGAGCAGTTCTTC
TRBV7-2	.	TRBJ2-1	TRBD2	CASSPISGSNDEQFF	TGTGCCAGCAGCCCGATTAGCGGGAGTAATGATGAGCAGTTCTTC
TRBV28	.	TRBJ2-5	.	CASSLGVGTQETQYF	TGTGCCAGCAGTTTAGGGGTCGGCACCCAAGAGACCCAGTACTTC
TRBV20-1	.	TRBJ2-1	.	CSARDSSGPGGEQFF	TGCAGTGCTAGAGACTCTAGCGGCCCAGGGGGTGAGCAGTTCTTC
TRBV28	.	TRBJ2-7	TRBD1	CASSLTGAGEQYF	TGTGCCAGCAGTTTGACAGGGGCGGGGGAGCAGTACTTC
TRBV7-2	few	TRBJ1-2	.	CASSREVTNYGYTF	TGTGCCAGCAGCCGAGAGGTTACTAACTATGGCTACACCTTC
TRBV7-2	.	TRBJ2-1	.	CASSPAGATIVQFF	TGTGCCAGCAGCCCAGCAGGGGCGACAATTGTGCAGTTCTTC
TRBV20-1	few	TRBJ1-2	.	CSATAYPSREGYTF	TGCAGTGCTACTGCGTACCCCTCTAGGGAAGGCTACACCTTC
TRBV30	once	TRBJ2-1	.	CAWTPSPSPRGEQFF	TGTGCCTGGACCCCCTCCCCCAGTCCCCGGGGGGAGCAGTTCTTC
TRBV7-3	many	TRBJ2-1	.	CASSPGGPTYNEQFF	TGTGCCAGCAGCCCAGGGGGGCCCACCTACAATGAGCAGTTCTTC
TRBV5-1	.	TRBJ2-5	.	CASSFVGLAEETQYF	TGCGCCAGCAGCTTCGTGGGCCTGGCGGAAGAGACCCAGTACTTC
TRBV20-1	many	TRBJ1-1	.	CSAKPAGGTTLQALPSFF	TGCAGTGCAAAACCCGCGGGGGGGACAACTCTCCAGGCCCTCCCATCTTTCTTT
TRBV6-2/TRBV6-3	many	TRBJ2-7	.	CASSPTRNEQYF	TGTGCCAGCAGTCCAACTAGGAACGAGCAGTACTTC